This TCR beta chain was sequenced for a study of PD-L1 blockade in urothelial cancer. Study details: Bladder-origin urothelial cancer in males covered about 90% of the 29 patients. Before enrollment, 0 to 3 chemotherapy regimens had been given to patients.

About this clone: The antigen remains undetermined.

Study outcomes and limitations: Patients with durable benefit had greater blood expansion of tumor-associated TCR clones 3 weeks into treatment. Pretreatment TCR clonality in blood under the median foretold superior survival.

Time point denoted: pretreatment peripheral blood. The assay was immunoSEQ multiplex PCR, and TCRdb's table has in-frame clones only and misses some. The sample shows more than 55,000 clones, around 81% of them seen only once. With 3 bases removed from V and 0 bases from J, the gap between germline ends came to 8 bases. This CDR3 is 14 amino acids long. CDR1 and CDR2 from the germline V gene are SNHLY and FYNNEI. This sequence originates from an older man with urothelial cancer. Source: PBMCs, taken around atezolizumab (anti-PD-L1) treatment. J is TRBJ1-2 and V is TRBV2; the D is unclear. The CDR3 sequence: CASSDPGTNYGYTF. CDR3 nucleotide sequence: TGTGCCAGCAGTGACCCGGGGACTAACTATGGCTACACCTTC.